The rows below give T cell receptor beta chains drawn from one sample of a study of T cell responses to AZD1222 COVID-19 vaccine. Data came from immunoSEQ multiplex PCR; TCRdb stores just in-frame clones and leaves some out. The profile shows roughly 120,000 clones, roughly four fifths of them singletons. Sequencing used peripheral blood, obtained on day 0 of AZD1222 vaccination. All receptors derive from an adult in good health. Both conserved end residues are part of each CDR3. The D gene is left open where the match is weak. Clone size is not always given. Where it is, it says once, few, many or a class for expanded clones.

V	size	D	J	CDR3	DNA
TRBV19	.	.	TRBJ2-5	CASSMLGQETQYF	TGTGCCAGTAGTATGCTAGGACAAGAGACCCAGTACTTC
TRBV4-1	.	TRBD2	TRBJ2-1	CASTRAGEAYNEQFF	TGCGCCAGCACTCGGGCGGGGGAGGCCTACAATGAGCAGTTCTTC
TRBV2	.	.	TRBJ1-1	CASSRLNTEAFF	TGTGCCAGCAGCAGATTGAACACTGAAGCTTTCTTT
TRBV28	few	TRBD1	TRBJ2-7	CASSPRDRTGLEYF	TGTGCCAGCAGTCCTCGGGACAGGACAGGTCTAGAGTACTTC
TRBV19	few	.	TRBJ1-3	CASSPQGSDTIYF	TGTGCCAGTAGTCCACAGGGCTCGGACACCATATATTTT
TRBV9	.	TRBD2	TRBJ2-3	CASSVTSGRADTQYF	TGTGCCAGCAGCGTAACTAGCGGGAGGGCAGATACGCAGTATTTT
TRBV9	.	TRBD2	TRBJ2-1	CASSVGGRVNEQFF	TGTGCCAGCAGCGTAGGCGGGAGGGTGAATGAGCAGTTCTTC
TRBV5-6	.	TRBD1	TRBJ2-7	CASSWDRATYEQYF	TGTGCCAGCAGCTGGGACAGGGCGACCTACGAGCAGTACTTC
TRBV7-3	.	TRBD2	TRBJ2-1	CASSSQGGIGGFYNEQFF	TGTGCCAGCAGCTCCCAGGGAGGTATCGGGGGGTTTTACAATGAGCAGTTCTTC
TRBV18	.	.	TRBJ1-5	CASSPGGPGGNQPQHF	TGTGCCAGCTCACCGGGAGGCCCAGGGGGCAATCAGCCCCAGCATTTT
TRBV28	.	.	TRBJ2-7	CASSLVTGFGEQYF	TGTGCCAGCAGTTTGGTCACAGGGTTCGGCGAGCAGTACTTC
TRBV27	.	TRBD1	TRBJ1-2	CASAWAGGDYGYTF	TGTGCCAGCGCATGGGCAGGGGGCGACTATGGCTACACCTTC
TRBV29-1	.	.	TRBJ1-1	CSVLSKNTEAFF	TGCAGCGTTCTCTCCAAGAACACTGAAGCTTTCTTT
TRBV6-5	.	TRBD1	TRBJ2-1	CATLGTGSNNEQFF	TGTGCCACCTTGGGGACAGGGAGTAACAATGAGCAGTTCTTC
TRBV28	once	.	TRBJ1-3	CASSLEGVAGNTIYF	TGTGCCAGCAGTTTAGAGGGGGTCGCTGGAAACACCATATATTTT
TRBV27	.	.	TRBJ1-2	CASGTWGIGGYTF	TGTGCCAGCGGAACTTGGGGGATAGGCGGCTACACCTTC
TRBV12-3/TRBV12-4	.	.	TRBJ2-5	CASSPGARARYF	TGTGCCAGCAGTCCCGGGGCAAGGGCCCGGTACTTC
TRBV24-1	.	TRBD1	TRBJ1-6	CATSDFPGTGMVEPLHF	TGTGCCACCAGTGATTTTCCCGGGACAGGAATGGTAGAACCCCTCCACTTT
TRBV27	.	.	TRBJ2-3	CASSLRVSTDTQYF	TGTGCCAGCAGTTTGAGGGTTAGCACAGATACGCAGTATTTT
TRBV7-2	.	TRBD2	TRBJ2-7	CASSLALGLAGGVEQYF	TGTGCCAGCAGCTTAGCGCTGGGACTAGCGGGGGGGGTGGAGCAGTACTTC
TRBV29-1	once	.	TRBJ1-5	CSVRDGNQPQHF	TGCAGCGTAAGGGACGGTAATCAGCCCCAGCATTTT
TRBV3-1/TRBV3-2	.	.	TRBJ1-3	CASSPLNPRGSGNTIYF	TGTGCCAGCAGCCCCCTTAACCCCCGAGGATCCGGAAACACCATATATTTT
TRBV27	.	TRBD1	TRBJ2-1	CASRVGTGFYEQFF	TGTGCCAGCAGGGTGGGGACAGGGTTCTATGAGCAGTTCTTC
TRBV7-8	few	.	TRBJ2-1	CASSVSREYNEQFF	TGTGCCAGCAGCGTTTCTAGGGAGTACAATGAGCAGTTCTTC
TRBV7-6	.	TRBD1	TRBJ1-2	CASSLQQGTTNYGYTF	TGTGCCAGCAGCTTACAACAGGGGACAACTAACTATGGCTACACCTTC
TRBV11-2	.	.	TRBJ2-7	CASSLDQEGPSYEQYF	TGTGCCAGCAGCTTAGATCAAGAGGGACCCTCCTACGAGCAGTACTTC
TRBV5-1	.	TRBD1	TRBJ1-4	CASNTGGQTGEKLFF	TGCGCCAGCAACACAGGGGGGCAAACGGGAGAAAAACTGTTTTTT
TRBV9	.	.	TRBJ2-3	CASSDKRGTDTQYF	TGTGCCAGCAGCGACAAGCGGGGCACAGATACGCAGTATTTT
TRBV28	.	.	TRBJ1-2	CASSSLHHTPSNYGYTF	TGTGCCAGCAGTTCCCTACACCACACACCTTCTAACTATGGCTACACCTTC
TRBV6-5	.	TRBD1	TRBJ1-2	CASSSGGNYGYTF	TGTGCCAGCAGTTCAGGGGGCAACTATGGCTACACCTTC
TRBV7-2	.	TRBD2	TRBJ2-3	CASSHERLAGGPTDTQYF	TGTGCCAGCAGCCACGAACGACTAGCGGGAGGGCCGACAGATACGCAGTATTTT
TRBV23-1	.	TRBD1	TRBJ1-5	CASSQTRDRVLRNQPQHF	TGCGCCAGCAGTCAAACCCGGGACAGGGTCCTGCGCAATCAGCCCCAGCATTTT
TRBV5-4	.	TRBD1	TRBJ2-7	CASSSAWGQGPTYEQYF	TGTGCCAGCAGCTCGGCTTGGGGACAGGGGCCAACCTACGAGCAGTACTTC
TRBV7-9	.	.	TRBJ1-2	CASSLAPANYGYTF	TGTGCCAGCAGCTTAGCACCGGCAAACTATGGCTACACCTTC
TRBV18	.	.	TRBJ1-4	CASSPEEVILVKKLFF	TGTGCCAGCTCTCCAGAGGAGGTAATCCTGGTGAAAAAACTGTTTTTT
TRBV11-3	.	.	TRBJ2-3	CASSSGPNTDTQYF	TGTGCCAGCTCCTCGGGACCAAACACAGATACGCAGTATTTT
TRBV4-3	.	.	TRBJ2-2	CASSHNQYTGELFF	TGCGCCAGCAGCCATAACCAGTACACCGGGGAGCTGTTTTTT
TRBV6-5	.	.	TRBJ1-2	CASSYGGGSYGYTF	TGTGCCAGCAGTTACGGCGGCGGTTCTTATGGCTACACCTTC
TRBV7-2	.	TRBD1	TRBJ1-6	CASSLAGTGGSPLHF	TGTGCCAGCAGCTTAGCAGGGACAGGGGGCTCACCCCTCCACTTT
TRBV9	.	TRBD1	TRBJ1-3	CASRGTGGNTIYF	TGTGCCAGCAGAGGGACAGGGGGAAACACCATATATTTT
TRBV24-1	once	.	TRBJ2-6	CATSGTGGANVLTF	TGTGCCACCAGTGGAACGGGTGGGGCCAACGTCCTGACTTTC
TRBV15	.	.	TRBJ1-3	CATSRGSAGNTIYF	TGTGCCACCAGCAGAGGCAGCGCTGGAAACACCATATATTTT
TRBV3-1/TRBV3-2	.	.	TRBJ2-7	CASSQDWSNLGYEQYF	TGTGCCAGCAGCCAAGACTGGAGTAACCTAGGCTACGAGCAGTACTTC
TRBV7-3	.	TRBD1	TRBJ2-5	CASSLGTGGAETQYF	TGTGCCAGCAGCTTAGGGACAGGGGGCGCAGAGACCCAGTACTTC
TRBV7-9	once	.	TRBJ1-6	CASSGRGSNNSPLHF	TGTGCCAGCAGCGGGAGGGGATCGAATAATTCACCCCTCCACTTT
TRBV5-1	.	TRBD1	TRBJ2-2	CASSREPGQGAIGELFF	TGCGCCAGCAGCAGGGAACCGGGACAGGGGGCGATCGGGGAGCTGTTTTTT
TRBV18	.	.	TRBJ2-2	CASSLGTANTGELFF	TGTGCCAGCTCCCTCGGGACGGCGAACACCGGGGAGCTGTTTTTT
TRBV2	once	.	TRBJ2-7	CASSNTAREQYF	TGTGCCAGCAGTAACACGGCGCGGGAGCAGTACTTC